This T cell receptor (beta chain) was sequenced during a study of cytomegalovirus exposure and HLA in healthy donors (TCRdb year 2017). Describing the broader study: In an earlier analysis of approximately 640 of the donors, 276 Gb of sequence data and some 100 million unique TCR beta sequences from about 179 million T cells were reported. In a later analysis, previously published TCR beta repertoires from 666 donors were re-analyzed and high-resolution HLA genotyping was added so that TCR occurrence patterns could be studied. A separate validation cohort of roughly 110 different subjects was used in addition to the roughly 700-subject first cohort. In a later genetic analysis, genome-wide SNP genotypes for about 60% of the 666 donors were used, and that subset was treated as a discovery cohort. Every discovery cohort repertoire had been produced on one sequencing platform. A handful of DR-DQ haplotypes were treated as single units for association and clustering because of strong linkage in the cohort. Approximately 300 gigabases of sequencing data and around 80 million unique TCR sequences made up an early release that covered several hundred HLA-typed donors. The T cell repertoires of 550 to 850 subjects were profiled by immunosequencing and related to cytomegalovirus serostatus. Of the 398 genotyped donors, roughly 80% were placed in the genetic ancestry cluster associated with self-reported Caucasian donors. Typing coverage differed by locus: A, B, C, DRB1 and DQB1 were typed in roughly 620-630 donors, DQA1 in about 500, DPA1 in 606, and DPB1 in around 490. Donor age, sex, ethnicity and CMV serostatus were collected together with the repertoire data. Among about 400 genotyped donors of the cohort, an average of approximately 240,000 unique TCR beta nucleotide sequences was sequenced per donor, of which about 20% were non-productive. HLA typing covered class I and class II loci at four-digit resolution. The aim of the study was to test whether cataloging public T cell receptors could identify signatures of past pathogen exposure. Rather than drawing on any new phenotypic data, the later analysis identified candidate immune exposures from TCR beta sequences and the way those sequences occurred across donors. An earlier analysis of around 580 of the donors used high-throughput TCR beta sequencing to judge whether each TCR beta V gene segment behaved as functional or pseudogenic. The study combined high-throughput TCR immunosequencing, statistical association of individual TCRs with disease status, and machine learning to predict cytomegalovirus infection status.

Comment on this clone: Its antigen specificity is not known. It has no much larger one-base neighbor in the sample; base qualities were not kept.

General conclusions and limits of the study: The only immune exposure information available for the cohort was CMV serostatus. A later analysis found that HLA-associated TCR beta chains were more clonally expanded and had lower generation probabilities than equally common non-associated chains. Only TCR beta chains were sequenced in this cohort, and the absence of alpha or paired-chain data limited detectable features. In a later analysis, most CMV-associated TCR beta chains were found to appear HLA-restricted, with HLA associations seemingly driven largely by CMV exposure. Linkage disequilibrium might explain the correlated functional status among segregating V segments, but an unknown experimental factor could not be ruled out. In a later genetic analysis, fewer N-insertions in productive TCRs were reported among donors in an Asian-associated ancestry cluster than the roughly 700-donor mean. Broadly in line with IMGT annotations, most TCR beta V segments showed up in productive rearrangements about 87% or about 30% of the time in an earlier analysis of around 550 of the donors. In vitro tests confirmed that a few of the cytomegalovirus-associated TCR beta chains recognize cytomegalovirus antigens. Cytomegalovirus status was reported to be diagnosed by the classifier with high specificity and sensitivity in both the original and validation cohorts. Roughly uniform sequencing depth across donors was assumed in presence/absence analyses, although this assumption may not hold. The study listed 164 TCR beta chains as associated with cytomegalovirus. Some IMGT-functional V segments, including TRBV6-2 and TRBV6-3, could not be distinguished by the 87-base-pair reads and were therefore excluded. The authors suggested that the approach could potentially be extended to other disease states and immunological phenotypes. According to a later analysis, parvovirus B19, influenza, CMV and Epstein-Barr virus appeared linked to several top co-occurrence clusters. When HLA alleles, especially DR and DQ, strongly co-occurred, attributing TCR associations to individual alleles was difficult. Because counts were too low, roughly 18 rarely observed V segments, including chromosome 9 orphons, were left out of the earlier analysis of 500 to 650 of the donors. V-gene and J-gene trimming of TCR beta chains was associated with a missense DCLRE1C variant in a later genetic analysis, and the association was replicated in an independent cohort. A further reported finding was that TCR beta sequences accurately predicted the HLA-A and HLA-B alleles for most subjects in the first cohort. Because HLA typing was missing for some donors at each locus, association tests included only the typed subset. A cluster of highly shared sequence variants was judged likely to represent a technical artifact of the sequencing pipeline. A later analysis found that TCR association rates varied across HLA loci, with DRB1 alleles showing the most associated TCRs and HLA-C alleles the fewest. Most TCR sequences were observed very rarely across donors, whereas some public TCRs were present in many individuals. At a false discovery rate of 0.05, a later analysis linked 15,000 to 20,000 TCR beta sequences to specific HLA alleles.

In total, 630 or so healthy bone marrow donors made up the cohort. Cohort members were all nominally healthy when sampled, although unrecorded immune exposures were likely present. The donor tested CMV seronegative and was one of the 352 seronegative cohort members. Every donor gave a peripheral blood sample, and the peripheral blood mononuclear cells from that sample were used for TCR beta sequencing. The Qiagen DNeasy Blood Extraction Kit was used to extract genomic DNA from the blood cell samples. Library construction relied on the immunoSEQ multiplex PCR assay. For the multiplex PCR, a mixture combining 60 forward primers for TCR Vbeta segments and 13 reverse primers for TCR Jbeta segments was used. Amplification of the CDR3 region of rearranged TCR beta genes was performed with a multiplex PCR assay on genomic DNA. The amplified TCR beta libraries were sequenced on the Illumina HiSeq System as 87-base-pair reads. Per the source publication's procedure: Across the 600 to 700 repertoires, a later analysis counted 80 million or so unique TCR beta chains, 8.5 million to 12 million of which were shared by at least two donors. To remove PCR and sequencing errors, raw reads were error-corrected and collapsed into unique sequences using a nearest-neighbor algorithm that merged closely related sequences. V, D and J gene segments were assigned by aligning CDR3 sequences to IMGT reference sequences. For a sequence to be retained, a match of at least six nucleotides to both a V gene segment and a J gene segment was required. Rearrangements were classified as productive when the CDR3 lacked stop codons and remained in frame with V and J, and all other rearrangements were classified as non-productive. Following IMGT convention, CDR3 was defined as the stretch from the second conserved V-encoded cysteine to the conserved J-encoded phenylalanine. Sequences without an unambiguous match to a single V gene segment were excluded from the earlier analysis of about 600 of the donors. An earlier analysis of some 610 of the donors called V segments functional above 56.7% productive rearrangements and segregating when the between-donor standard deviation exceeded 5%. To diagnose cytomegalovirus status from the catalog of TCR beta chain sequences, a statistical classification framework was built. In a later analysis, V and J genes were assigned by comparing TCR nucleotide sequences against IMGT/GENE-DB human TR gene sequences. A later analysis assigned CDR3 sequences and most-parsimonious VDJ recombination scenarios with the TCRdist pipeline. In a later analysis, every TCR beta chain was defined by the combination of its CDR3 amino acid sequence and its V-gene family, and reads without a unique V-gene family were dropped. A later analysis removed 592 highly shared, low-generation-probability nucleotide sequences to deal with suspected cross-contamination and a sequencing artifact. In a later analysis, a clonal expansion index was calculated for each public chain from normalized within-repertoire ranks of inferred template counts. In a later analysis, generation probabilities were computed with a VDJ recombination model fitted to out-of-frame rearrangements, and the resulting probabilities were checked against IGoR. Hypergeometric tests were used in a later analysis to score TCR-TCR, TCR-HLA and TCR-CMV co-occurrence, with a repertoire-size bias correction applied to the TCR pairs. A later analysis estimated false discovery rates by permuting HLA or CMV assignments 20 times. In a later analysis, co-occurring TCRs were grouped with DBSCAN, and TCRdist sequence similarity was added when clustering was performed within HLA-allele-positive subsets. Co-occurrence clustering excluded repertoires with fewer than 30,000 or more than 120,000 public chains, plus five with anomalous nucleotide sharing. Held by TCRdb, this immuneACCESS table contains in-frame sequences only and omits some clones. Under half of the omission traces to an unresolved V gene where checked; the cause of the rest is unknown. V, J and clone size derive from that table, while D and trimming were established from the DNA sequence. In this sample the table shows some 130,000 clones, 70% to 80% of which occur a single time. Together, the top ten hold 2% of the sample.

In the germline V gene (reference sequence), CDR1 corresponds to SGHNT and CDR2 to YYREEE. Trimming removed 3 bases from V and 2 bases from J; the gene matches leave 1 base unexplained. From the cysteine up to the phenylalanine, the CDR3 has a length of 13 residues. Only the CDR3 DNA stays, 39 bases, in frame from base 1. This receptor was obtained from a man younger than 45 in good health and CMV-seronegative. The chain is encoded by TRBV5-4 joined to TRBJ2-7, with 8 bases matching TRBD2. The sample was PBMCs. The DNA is TGTGCCAGCAGCTCGGGGGGGACCTACGAGCAGTACTTC. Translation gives CASSSGGTYEQYF.